The T cell receptor beta chain under discussion was sequenced for a study of T cell repertoires in cytomegalovirus infection. On the study more broadly: Used in the study were CMV epitopes, some recently identified and HLA-C-restricted, others well-studied and HLA-B-restricted. CMV infection and matching HLA type were both indicated by public TCR beta signatures.

TCRdb reprocessed the reads via MiXCR and lists one record per CDR3 protein. The profile shows 40,000 to 60,000 distinct CDR3 sequences, 21% of them singletons. Study-level results: The ex vivo response showed dominance by HLA-C-restricted CMV-specific TCR beta clonotypes.

A remark on this clonotype: Its specificity is unknown.

Germline CDR1 reads DFQATT; CDR2 reads SNEGSKA (reference sequence). The CDR3 length is 16 residues. Trimming shortened V by 0 bases and J by 5 bases, and 19 bases separated the two germline ends. Material: CD8+ T cells from cultured PBMCs, obtained from culture after CMV antigen stimulation. J is TRBJ1-1 and V is TRBV20-1, with TRBD1 as a possible D gene (5 bases). The TCR was taken from a human donor in good health (CMV status not recorded). Some clones in this sample may be carry-over from other donors' samples. CDR3 in DNA: TGCAGTGCTAGAGAATTGGGGCTCCCCTCGGGGACTGAAGCTTTCTTT. This codes for CSARELGLPSGTEAFF.